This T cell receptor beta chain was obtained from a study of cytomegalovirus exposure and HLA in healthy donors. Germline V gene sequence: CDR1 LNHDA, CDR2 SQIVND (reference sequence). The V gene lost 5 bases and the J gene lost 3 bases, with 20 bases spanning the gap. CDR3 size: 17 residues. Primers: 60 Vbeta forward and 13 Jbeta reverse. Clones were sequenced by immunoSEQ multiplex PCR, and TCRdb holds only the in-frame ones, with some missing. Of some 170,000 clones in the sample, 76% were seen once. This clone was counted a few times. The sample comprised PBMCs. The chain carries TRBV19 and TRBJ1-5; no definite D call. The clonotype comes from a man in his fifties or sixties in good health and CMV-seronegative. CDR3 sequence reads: CASSYIEGARFNQPQHF. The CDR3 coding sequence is TGTGCCAGTAGTTATATCGAGGGTGCTCGTTTCAATCAGCCCCAGCATTTT.